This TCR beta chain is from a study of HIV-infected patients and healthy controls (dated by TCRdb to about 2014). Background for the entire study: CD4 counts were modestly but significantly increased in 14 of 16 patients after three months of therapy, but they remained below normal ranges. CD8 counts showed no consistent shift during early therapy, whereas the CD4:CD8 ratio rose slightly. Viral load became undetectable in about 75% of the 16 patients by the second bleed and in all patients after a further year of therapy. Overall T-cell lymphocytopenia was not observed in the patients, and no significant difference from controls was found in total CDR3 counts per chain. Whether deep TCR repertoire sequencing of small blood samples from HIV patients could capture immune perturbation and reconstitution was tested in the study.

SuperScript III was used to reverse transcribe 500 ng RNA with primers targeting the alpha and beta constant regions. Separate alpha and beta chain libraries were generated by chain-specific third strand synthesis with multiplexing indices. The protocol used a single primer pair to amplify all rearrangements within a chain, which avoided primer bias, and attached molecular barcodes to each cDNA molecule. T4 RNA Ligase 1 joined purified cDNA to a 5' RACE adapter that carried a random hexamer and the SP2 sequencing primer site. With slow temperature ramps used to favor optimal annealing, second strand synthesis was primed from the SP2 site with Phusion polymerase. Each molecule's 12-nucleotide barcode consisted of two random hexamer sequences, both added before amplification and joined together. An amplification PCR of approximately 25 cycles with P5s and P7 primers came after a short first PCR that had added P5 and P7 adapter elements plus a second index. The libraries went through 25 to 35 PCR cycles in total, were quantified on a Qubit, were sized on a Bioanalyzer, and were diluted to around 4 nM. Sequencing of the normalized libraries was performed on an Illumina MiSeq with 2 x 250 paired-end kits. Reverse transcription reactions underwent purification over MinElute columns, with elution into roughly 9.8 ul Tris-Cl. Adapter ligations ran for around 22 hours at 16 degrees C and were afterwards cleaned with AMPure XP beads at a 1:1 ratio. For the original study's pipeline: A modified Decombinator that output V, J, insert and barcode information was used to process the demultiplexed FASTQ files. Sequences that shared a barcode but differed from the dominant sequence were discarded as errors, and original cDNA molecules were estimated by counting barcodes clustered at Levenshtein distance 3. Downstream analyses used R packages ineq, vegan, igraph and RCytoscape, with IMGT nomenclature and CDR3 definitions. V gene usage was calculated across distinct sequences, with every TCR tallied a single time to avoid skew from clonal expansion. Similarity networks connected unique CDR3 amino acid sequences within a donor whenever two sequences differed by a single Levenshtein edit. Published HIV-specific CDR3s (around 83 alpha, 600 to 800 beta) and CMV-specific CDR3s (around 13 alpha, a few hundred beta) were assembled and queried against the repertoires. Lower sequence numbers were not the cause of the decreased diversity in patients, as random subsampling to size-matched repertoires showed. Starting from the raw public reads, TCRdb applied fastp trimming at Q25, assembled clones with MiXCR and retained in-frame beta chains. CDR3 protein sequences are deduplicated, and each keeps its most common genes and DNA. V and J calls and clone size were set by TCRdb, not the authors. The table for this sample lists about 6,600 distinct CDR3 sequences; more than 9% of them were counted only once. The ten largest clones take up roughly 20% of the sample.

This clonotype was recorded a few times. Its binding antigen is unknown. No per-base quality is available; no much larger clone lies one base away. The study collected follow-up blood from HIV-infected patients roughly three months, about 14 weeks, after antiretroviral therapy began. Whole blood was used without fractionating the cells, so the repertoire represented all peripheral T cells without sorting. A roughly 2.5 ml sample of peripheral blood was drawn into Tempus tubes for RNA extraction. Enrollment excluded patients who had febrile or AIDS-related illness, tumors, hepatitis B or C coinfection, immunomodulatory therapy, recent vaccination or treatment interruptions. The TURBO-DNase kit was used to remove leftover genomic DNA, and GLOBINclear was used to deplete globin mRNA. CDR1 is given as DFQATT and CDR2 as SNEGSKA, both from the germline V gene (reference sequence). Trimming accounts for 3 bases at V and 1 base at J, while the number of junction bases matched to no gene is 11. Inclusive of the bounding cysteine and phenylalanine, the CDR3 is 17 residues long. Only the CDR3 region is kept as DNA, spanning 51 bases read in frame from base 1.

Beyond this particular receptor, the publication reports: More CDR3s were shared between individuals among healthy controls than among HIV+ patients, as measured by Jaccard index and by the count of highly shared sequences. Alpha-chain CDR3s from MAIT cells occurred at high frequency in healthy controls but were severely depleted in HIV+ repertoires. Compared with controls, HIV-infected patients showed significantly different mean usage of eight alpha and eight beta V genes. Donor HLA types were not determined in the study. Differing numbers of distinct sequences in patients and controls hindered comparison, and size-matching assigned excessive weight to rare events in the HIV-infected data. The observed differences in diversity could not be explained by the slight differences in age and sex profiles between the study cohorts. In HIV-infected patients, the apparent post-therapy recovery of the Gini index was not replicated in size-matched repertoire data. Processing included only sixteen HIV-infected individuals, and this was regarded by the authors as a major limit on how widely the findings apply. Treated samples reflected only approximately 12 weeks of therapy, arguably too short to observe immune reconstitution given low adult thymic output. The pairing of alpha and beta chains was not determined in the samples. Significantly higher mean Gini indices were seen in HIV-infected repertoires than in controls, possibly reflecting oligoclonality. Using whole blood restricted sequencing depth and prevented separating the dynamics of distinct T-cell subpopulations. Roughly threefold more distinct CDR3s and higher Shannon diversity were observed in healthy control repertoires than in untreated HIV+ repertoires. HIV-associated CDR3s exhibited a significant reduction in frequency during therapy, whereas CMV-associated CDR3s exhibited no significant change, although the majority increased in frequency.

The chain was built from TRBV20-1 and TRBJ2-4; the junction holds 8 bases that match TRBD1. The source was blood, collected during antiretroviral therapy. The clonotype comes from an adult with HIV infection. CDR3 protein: CSASPAGGRIAKNIQYF. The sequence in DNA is TGCAGTGCTAGTCCGGCAGGGGGCCGTATTGCCAAAAACATTCAGTACTTC.